Listed here are 22 T cell receptor beta chains from one sample, sequenced in a study of T cells after yellow fever vaccination. TCRdb reanalysed the 5' RACE reads using MiXCR and keeps one entry per CDR3 protein. The sample records 300,000 to 400,000 distinct CDR3 sequences, around 12% being singletons. Source: CD4+ T cells sorted from PBMCs, taken 15 days after the yellow fever booster vaccination. The source is a young man who received the YFV17D yellow fever vaccine.

This clonotype has more than one count but fewer than ten. The chain carries TRBV5-6 and TRBJ1-5, with a tentative D call TRBD1 (6 bases). CDR1 SGHDT and CDR2 YYEEEE come from the germline V gene. V was cut by 5 bases and J by 4 bases, with 13 bases left in between. The CDR3 is 14 amino acids. CDR3 DNA sequence: TGTGCCAGCAGTTTCCGGACAGCAAATCAGCCCCAGCATTTT. Amino acids: CASSFRTANQPQHF.

The chain employs TRBV9 and TRBJ1-2; perhaps TRBD1 as D (5 bases). Trimming cost V 4 bases and J 8 bases, with 18 bases left between them. Germline V gives CDR1 SGDLS, CDR2 YYNGEE. The CDR3 is 14 amino acids. The CDR3: CASSTTEGKQGYTF. In DNA, the CDR3 is TGTGCCAGCAGCACTACCGAGGGGAAGCAAGGCTACACCTTC.

This clonotype was observed at least ten times. The rearrangement joins TRBV10-3 to TRBJ2-6; unclear D gene. Germline assignment: CDR1 ENHRY and CDR2 SYGVKD. Trimming shortened V by 5 bases and J by 2 bases, and 10 bases separated the two germline ends. The CDR3 spans 15 residues. In DNA, the CDR3 is TGTGCCATCAGTATATCGGGCGCTGGGGCCAACGTCCTGACTTTC. It is translated as CAISISGAGANVLTF.

This clonotype was counted only a few times. The V call is TRBV6-6, the J call TRBJ1-5, with D possibly TRBD1 on 6 matching bases. This CDR3 is built from 14 residues. The germline V and J ends were trimmed by 7 bases and 2 bases, with 12 bases remaining between them. Germline CDR1 is MNHNY and CDR2 is SVGAGI (reference sequence). In nucleotides, the CDR3 is TGTGCCAGCAAGGGGGGGGCGGGCAATCAGCCCCAGCATTTT. Translated: CASKGGAGNQPQHF.

This CDR3 is CASSRDSPHEQYF. In DNA form, the CDR3 reads TGTGCCAGCAGCCGGGACAGTCCTCACGAGCAGTACTTC. The V gene is TRBV7-2, the J gene TRBJ2-7; 7 nucleotides line up with TRBD1. The junction had 6 bases not matched to a gene; V was cut back by 5 bases and J by 5 bases. The CDR3 has 13 residues. Germline CDR1 reads SGHTA; CDR2 reads FQGNSA.

This clonotype occurred a few times. The chain combines TRBV15 with TRBJ2-5; D is undetermined. Germline V gene sequence: CDR1 LNHNV, CDR2 YYDKDF (reference sequence). This CDR3 has 13 amino acids. The ends were cut back, 3 bases at V and 3 bases at J, with 8 bases in the middle. The CDR3 sequence is CATSSGQEETQYF. The DNA for the CDR3 is TGTGCCACCAGCAGTGGTCAAGAAGAGACCCAGTACTTC.

There are a few counts of this clonotype. This chain joins TRBV12-3 or TRBV12-4 and TRBJ1-5; D unclear. The V and J ends lost 5 bases and 5 bases respectively, with 7 bases between them. The CDR3 length is 12 residues. The CDR3 region is CASSTRYQPQHF. The DNA of the CDR3 is TGTGCCAGCAGTACCAGGTATCAGCCCCAGCATTTT.

As to this clonotype: A read error may account for a junction end that differs from germline. The chain uses TRBV11-2 and TRBJ1-6, with D perhaps matching TRBD1 (5 bases). There are 14 residues in the CDR3. Germline CDR1 reads SGHAT; CDR2 reads FQNNGV. The CDR3 sequence: CASSRGTYNSPLHF. CDR3 nucleotide sequence: TGTGCCAGCAGCCGGGGGACCTATAATTCACCCCTACACTTT.

In its sample, this clonotype was seen a few times. CDR3 region: CASSFSGDGTDTQYF. CDR3 nucleotide sequence: TGCGCCAGCAGCTTCTCAGGGGACGGCACAGATACGCAGTATTTT. The chain carries TRBV5-1 and TRBJ2-3; maybe TRBD1 (6 bases). Germline V lookup: CDR1 SGHRS, CDR2 YFSETQ. The CDR3 is 15 residues long. V gave up 2 bases and J gave up 1 base, with 11 bases separating them.

This sequence joins TRBV5-6 and TRBJ1-1; a weak D match, TRBD1 (5 bases). The CDR3 is 17 amino acids. Deletions cut 0 bases from V and 6 bases from J, with 21 bases between. CDR1 and CDR2 (germline): SGHDT, YYEEEE. As DNA, the CDR3 is TGTGCCAGCAGCTTGGTCGGCAGGGAAAGGGGAAACCCTGAAGCTTTCTTT. Translating it yields CASSLVGRERGNPEAFF.

This clonotype was observed many times. The chain has TRBV5-1 and TRBJ1-1, with unresolved D. The CDR3 is made up of 14 amino acids. V was shortened by 0 bases and J by 5 bases, with 11 bases between the two germline ends. Per germline, CDR1 SGHRS and CDR2 YFSETQ. The DNA for the CDR3 is TGCGCCAGCAGCTTGGTCGGCGAGAGGACTGAAGCTTTCTTT. Its protein product is CASSLVGERTEAFF. Full variable domain (remainder filled in from reference TRBV5-1 and TRBJ1-1): KAGVTQTPRYLIKTRGQQVTLSCSPISGHRSVSWYQQTPGQGLQFLFEYFSETQRNKGNFPGRFSGRQFSNSRSEMNVSTLELGDSALYLCASSLVGERTEAFFGQGTRLTVV.

This clonotype was found a few times. The chain links TRBV5-1 to TRBJ2-7; possibly TRBD1 or TRBD2 for D (5 bases each). V lost 0 bases and J 5 bases, leaving 12 bases between the germline ends. Germline-derived CDR1 and CDR2 are SGHRS and YFSETQ. The CDR3 has 14 residues. CDR3 in DNA: TGCGCCAGCAGCTTGGTTAGGGGACCAAACGAGCAGTACTTC. It is translated as CASSLVRGPNEQYF.

This rearrangement joins TRBV29-1 to TRBJ2-1, with 9 bases fitting TRBD1. Trimming removed 5 bases from V and 9 bases from J; junction bases left unmatched: 8. Germline lookup yields CDR1 SQVTM and CDR2 ANQGSEA. The CDR3 contains 13 residues. Written as DNA, the CDR3 is TGCAGCGTTAGCTCCGGACAGGGGTCTGAGCAGTTCTTC. Protein sequence: CSVSSGQGSEQFF.

This CDR3 reads CSARKGGGGTDTQYF. In DNA form, the CDR3 reads TGCAGTGCCCGGAAGGGCGGGGGGGGAACAGATACGCAGTATTTT. The genes are TRBV20-1 and TRBJ2-3; 9 bases are shared with TRBD2. The CDR3 is 15 residues long. Germline V gene lookup returns CDR1 DFQATT and CDR2 SNEGSKA (reference sequence). V lost 6 bases, J lost 3 bases, and 10 bases stayed unmatched.

The chain has TRBV20-1 and TRBJ1-2; 9 bases line up with TRBD1. The V gene's germline CDR1 is DFQATT and CDR2 SNEGSKA (reference sequence). V dropped 6 bases and J dropped 3; count of bases not matched to a gene: 17. The CDR3 length is 17 residues. CDR3 sequence: CSATHVGTGLSDYGYTF. In DNA form, the CDR3 reads TGCAGTGCCACTCACGTCGGGACAGGGCTTTCTGACTATGGCTACACCTTC.

V is TRBV24-1 and J is TRBJ1-2, with D unresolved. The ends were cut back, 1 base at V and 3 bases at J, with 2 bases in the middle. The germline CDR1 and CDR2 sequences are KGHDR and SFDVKD. There are 12 residues in the CDR3. CDR3 in amino acids: CATSDFYYGYTF. The CDR3 DNA follows: TGTGCCACCAGTGATTTTTACTATGGCTACACCTTC.

There are a few counts of this clonotype. At one end, the junction sequence differs from germline, possibly due to a read error. V and J are TRBV5-1 and TRBJ1-1, with TRBD1 matching 7 bases. Germline loops: CDR1 SGHRS, CDR2 YFSETQ. CDR3 length equals 14 residues. CDR3 sequence reads: CASSPGQPNTEAFF. The CDR3 DNA reads TGTGCCAGCTCACCGGGACAGCCGAACACTGAAGCTTTCTTT.

The chain couples TRBV4-3 to TRBJ2-5; a weak D match, TRBD2 (5 bases). The length of the CDR3 is 17 residues. V lost 1 base and J lost 0, with 15 bases in between. CDR1 is LGHNA and CDR2 is YSLEER in the germline V gene. The CDR3 sequence: CASSQGRPFSDQETQYF. CDR3 in DNA: TGCGCCAGCAGCCAAGGCCGGCCTTTTAGCGACCAAGAGACCCAGTACTTC.

The chain combines TRBV12-3 or TRBV12-4 with TRBJ1-5, with D possibly matching TRBD1 (5 bases). V was clipped by 1 base and J by 0 bases, with 13 bases between them. This CDR3 contains 17 residues. The CDR3 sequence: CASSLVWSGPSNQPQHF. The CDR3 DNA is TGTGCCAGCAGTTTAGTATGGTCGGGACCTAGCAATCAGCCCCAGCATTTT.

This clonotype was detected only a few times. This chain connects TRBV20-1 to TRBJ2-3; D uncertain. V was shortened by 2 bases and J by 2 bases, with 14 bases between the two germline ends. The CDR3 is 15 amino acids. The germline gives CDR1 DFQATT, CDR2 SNEGSKA (reference sequence). CDR3 DNA: TGCAGTGCTAGATTCAGGTGGTTACCCACAGATACGCAGTATTTT. Translated: CSARFRWLPTDTQYF.

The chain has TRBV5-1 and TRBJ1-1; D gene uncertain. Trimming stripped 3 bases from V and 4 bases from J, with 16 bases between. The CDR3 is 15 amino acids. The germline gives CDR1 SGHRS, CDR2 YFSETQ. CDR3 DNA: TGCGCCAGCAGCTCAAAAGGACCGGGGAGCACTGAAGCTTTCTTT. It yields the protein CASSSKGPGSTEAFF.

The rearrangement links TRBV4-1 to TRBJ2-2, with 7 bases aligning to TRBD2. Germline V gene data show CDR1 as MGHRA and CDR2 as YSYEKL. This CDR3 contains 19 residues. The trim removed 1 base at V and 5 bases at J, leaving 16 bases unmatched. The CDR3 loop is CASSQAPRRAGENTGELFF. CDR3 bases: TGCGCCAGCAGCCAAGCCCCCCGGCGGGCGGGGGAGAATACCGGGGAGCTGTTTTTT.